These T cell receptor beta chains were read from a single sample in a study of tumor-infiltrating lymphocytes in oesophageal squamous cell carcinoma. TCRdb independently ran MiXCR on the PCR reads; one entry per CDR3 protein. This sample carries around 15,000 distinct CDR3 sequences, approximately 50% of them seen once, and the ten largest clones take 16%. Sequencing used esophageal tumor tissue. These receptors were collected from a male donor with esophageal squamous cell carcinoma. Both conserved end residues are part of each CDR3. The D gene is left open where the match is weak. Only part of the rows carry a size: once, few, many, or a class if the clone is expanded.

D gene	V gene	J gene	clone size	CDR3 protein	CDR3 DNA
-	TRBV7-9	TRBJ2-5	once	CASSLRDLRGSQETQYF	TGTGCCAGCAGCTTAAGGGACCTCAGGGGATCTCAAGAGACCCAGTACTTC
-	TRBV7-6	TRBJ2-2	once	CASSLDSAGELFF	TGTGCCAGCAGCTTAGATAGTGCCGGGGAGCTGTTTTTT
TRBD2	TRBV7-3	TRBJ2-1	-	CASSSFGGGEQFF	TGTGCCAGCAGCAGCTTTGGGGGGGGTGAGCAGTTCTTC
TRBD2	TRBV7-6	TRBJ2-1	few	CASGLAGGFNEQFF	TGTGCCAGCGGTCTAGCGGGAGGTTTTAATGAGCAGTTCTTC
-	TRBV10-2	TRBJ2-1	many	CASSPELSYNEQFF	TGCGCCAGCTCCCCGGAACTCTCCTACAATGAGCAGTTCTTC
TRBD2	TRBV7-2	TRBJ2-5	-	CASSAQGGGETQYF	TGTGCCAGCAGCGCCCAAGGCGGGGGGGAGACCCAGTACTTC
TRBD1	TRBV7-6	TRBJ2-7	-	CASSPDRGVYEQYF	TGTGCTAGCAGCCCCGACAGGGGTGTCTACGAGCAGTACTTC
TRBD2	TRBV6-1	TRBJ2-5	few	CASSEGFLAGGPRETQYF	TGTGCCAGCAGTGAAGGGTTCCTAGCGGGAGGGCCTCGAGAGACCCAGTACTTC
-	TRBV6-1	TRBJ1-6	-	CASSEAPGGWNSPLHF	TGTGCCAGCAGTGAAGCCCCCGGGGGTTGGAATTCACCCCTCCACTTT
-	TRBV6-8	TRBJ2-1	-	CASSRIGSLDNEQFF	TGTGCCAGCAGTCGAATCGGCAGCCTCGACAATGAGCAGTTCTTC
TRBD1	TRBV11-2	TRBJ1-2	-	CASGGQEPNYGYTF	TGTGCCAGCGGTGGACAGGAACCTAACTATGGCTACACCTTC
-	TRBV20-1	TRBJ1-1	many	CSASPGNTEAFF	TGCAGTGCTAGCCCAGGGAACACTGAAGCTTTCTTT
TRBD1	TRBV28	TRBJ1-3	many	CASRTGVDTIYF	TGTGCCAGCAGAACAGGGGTGGACACCATATATTTT
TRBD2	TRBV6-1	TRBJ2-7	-	CASVKSMAGGEQYF	TGTGCCAGCGTGAAGTCAATGGCGGGAGGCGAGCAGTACTTC
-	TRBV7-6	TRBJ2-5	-	CASSSISQETQYF	TGTGCTAGCAGCTCGATAAGCCAAGAGACCCAGTACTTC
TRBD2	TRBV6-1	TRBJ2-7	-	CASSLGTSGRVYEQYF	TGTGCCAGCAGCCTAGGGACTAGCGGGAGAGTCTACGAGCAGTACTTC
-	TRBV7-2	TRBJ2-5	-	CASSLGGQIQETQYF	TGTGCCAGCAGCTTAGGTGGACAAATCCAAGAGACCCAGTACTTC
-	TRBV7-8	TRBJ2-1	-	CASSLSQGAEQFF	TGTGCCAGCAGCTTGAGCCAGGGAGCGGAGCAGTTCTTC
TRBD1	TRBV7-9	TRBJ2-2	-	CASSTRDSVTGELFF	TGTGCCAGCAGCACCAGGGACAGCGTCACCGGGGAGCTGTTTTTT
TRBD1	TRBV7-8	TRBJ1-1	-	CASSWDRGTTEAFF	TGTGCCAGCAGCTGGGACAGGGGGACAACTGAAGCTTTCTTT
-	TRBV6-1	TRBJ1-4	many	CASSEVGKGFEKLFF	TGTGCCAGCAGTGAAGTCGGTAAAGGGTTTGAAAAACTGTTTTTT
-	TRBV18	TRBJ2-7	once	CASSPTGSEQYF	TGTGCCAGCTCACCCACAGGAAGCGAGCAGTACTTC
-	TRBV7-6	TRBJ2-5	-	CASSPQVGRETQYF	TGTGCCAGCAGCCCACAGGTTGGCAGAGAGACCCAGTACTTC
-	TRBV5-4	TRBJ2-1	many	CASSWRTVNNEQFF	TGCGCCAGCAGCTGGAGGACGGTGAACAATGAGCAGTTCTTC
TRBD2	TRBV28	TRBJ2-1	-	CASSTRTSPLNEQFF	TGTGCCAGCAGTACAAGGACTAGTCCGTTGAATGAGCAGTTCTTC
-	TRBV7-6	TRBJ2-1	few	CASSLAIGTTNEQFF	TGTGCCAGCAGCTTAGCCATCGGGACGACGAATGAGCAGTTCTTC
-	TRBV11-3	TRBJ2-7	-	CASGLNEQYF	TGTGCCAGCGGCTTAAACGAGCAGTACTTC